Given below is one T cell receptor (beta chain) in context. This entry comes from a study of blood T cell repertoires in COVID-19. The table came from immunoSEQ multiplex PCR; TCRdb's copy has only in-frame clones and leaves some out. The data hold a few hundred thousand clones, with roughly 90% observed a single time. V lost 4 bases and J lost 7, with 11 bases in between. Germline assignment: CDR1 SGHRS and CDR2 YFSETQ. The CDR3 is 12 residues long. Sequenced sample: peripheral blood. The origin of this receptor is a woman aged 40 to 50 with COVID-19, enrolled during active disease. V and J are TRBV5-1 and TRBJ1-2; tentatively, D is TRBD1 (5 bases). In DNA, the CDR3 is TGCGCCAGCAGCCCTCAGGGAGGTGGCTACACCTTC. As protein: CASSPQGGGYTF.